This T cell receptor beta chain was documented in a study of vaccination and CD4 T cells after COVID-19. Turning to this clonotype: Its antigen is undetermined.

This sample's treatment: approximately 9-day PBMC culture with coronavirus spike peptide pools or control peptides (ViraFEST assay). Wells contained 1.9 million or so PBMCs each, and these were cultured with around 10 IU/ml IL-2 and around 10 ug/ml peptide pools. Germline loops: CDR1 SGHTA, CDR2 FQGTGA. The V and J ends lost 2 bases and 5 bases, in that order; junction bases with no gene match: 8. CDR3 length equals 15 residues. The Oncomine TCR Beta short-read assay was what sequenced the DNA obtained from cultured CD4+ T cells. Extraction of genomic DNA was performed on cultured CD4+ T cells. TCRdb passed the PCR reads through MiXCR, listing each CDR3 protein once. The data show under 25,000 distinct CDR3 sequences, with around three fifths seen just once and about 3% held by the top ten.

This chain uses TRBV7-3 with TRBJ2-7; 8 bases are shared with TRBD1. The receptor was derived from a human donor who had recovered from COVID-19. Sequences were obtained from CD4+ T cells from blood, cultured in vitro. CDR3 residues: CASSLVAGGRDEQYF. CDR3 sequence (DNA): TGTGCCAGCAGCTTAGTGGCAGGGGGCAGGGACGAGCAGTACTTC.